This T cell receptor (beta chain) comes out of a study of T cell responses to AZD1222 COVID-19 vaccine. The table came from immunoSEQ multiplex PCR; TCRdb's copy has only in-frame clones and leaves some out. Seen here are fewer than 150,000 clones, approximately 90% observed once, and the top ten hold about 4.8%. Study observations and caveats: Baseline seropositivity occurred in only 5 or 6 AZD1222 recipients.

Trimming stripped 4 bases from V and 8 bases from J, with 23 bases between. Germline V gives CDR1 GTSNPN, CDR2 SVGIG (reference sequence). The CDR3 consists of 15 residues. This clone was seen just once. Its antigen remains unidentified. The chain joins TRBV30 to TRBJ1-2, with D possibly matching TRBD1 (6 bases). The sample in question was peripheral blood, obtained on day 0 of AZD1222 vaccination. This receptor was obtained from an adult in good health. In DNA, the CDR3 is TGTGCCTGGATCCGAAGGGGAGGGGGTTCTGGAGGCTACACCTTC. This encodes CAWIRRGGGSGGYTF.